Following are 25 T cell receptor beta chains from one sample sequenced in a study of PD-1 blockade in classical Hodgkin lymphoma. The data were produced by immunoSEQ multiplex PCR, yet TCRdb's version contains in-frame clones alone and is incomplete. Of about 35,000 clones in the sample, approximately 90% are singletons; the top ten hold over 0.2%. Time point meaning: newly diagnosed, previously untreated cHL patient sample. Thawed PBMCs were the source of CD4+ T cells, purified by magnetic negative selection. The sample was CD4+ T cells from blood. The receptors were sampled from a human donor with classical Hodgkin lymphoma.

The rearrangement uses TRBV27 and TRBJ1-3, with TRBD1 matching 7 bases. Per germline, CDR1 MNHEY and CDR2 SMNVEV (reference sequence). V was clipped by 10 bases and J by 4 bases; unmatched bases: 4. The CDR3 is 12 amino acids. CDR3 in amino acids: CATRGGGNTIYF. CDR3 sequence (DNA): TGTGCCACCAGGGGGGGCGGAAACACCATATATTTT.

This clone was detected only a few times. The chain links TRBV30 to TRBJ1-5; weak D call: TRBD1 (5 bases). Germline CDR1 GTSNPN, CDR2 SVGIG (reference sequence). The CDR3 loop spans 14 amino acids. Trimming stripped 3 bases from V and 5 bases from J, with 14 bases between. CDR3 DNA: TGTGCCTGGAGCGGCCCAGGGATTGATCAGCCCCAGCATTTT. Encoded protein: CAWSGPGIDQPQHF. The whole variable domain, remainder taken from reference TRBV30 and TRBJ1-5, is SQTIHQWPATLVQPVGSPLSLECTVEGTSNPNLYWYRQAAGRGLQLLFYSVGIGQISSEVPQNLSASRPQDRQFILSSKKLLLSDSGFYLCAWSGPGIDQPQHFGDGTRLSIL.

The chain recombines TRBV7-6 with TRBJ2-7, with D tentatively TRBD1 or TRBD2 (5 bases each). The CDR3 loop spans 14 amino acids. Germline V CDR1 and CDR2: SGHVS, FNYEAQ. Trimming removed 2 bases at V and 1 base at J, with 9 bases between. The CDR3: CASSLFEGSYEQYF. The CDR3 DNA is TGTGCCAGCAGCTTATTTGAGGGGTCCTACGAGCAGTACTTC.

The gene calls are TRBV19 and TRBJ1-5; 7 positions match TRBD1. Germline V lookup: CDR1 LNHDA, CDR2 SQIVND (reference sequence). V was clipped by 6 bases and J by 4 bases; unmatched bases: 6. The CDR3 covers 14 residues. CDR3 sequence reads: CASSQDRLNQPQHF. DNA for the CDR3: TGTGCCAGTAGCCAGGACAGGCTTAATCAGCCCCAGCATTTT.

The chain combines TRBV7-6 with TRBJ2-3; TRBD1 might be the D (6 bases). Germline-derived CDR1 and CDR2 are SGHVS and FNYEAQ. Trimming pared 5 bases from V and 9 bases from J, leaving 15 bases between. This CDR3 region has 13 residues. The DNA of the CDR3 is TGTGCCAGCAGCCCGCCACAGGGCGGGACGCAGTATTTT. It yields the protein CASSPPQGGTQYF. The whole variable domain, filled in from reference TRBV7-6 and TRBJ2-3, reads GAGVSQSPRYKVTKRGQDVALRCDPISGHVSLYWYRQALGQGPEFLTYFNYEAQQDKSGLPNDRFSAERPEGSISTLTIQRTEQRDSAMYRCASSPPQGGTQYFGPGTRLTVL.

The V call is TRBV4-3, the J call TRBJ1-6, with D unclear. The CDR3 extends over 16 amino acids. V gave up 3 bases and J gave up 9 bases, with 18 bases separating them. CDR1 and CDR2 (germline): LGHNA, YSLEER. In DNA form, the CDR3 reads TGCGCCAGCAGCCAGGCGGGCCTGGCAACCGGTTCACCCCTCCACTTT. Translated: CASSQAGLATGSPLHF.

This chain links TRBV5-1 with TRBJ1-1; D ambiguous. V lost 0 bases, J lost 0 bases, and 15 bases lay in between. The length of the CDR3 is 17 residues. Germline V gene data show CDR1 as SGHRS and CDR2 as YFSETQ. The CDR3 coding sequence is TGCGCCAGCAGCTTGGCCGTCCAAGCTGTAATGAACACTGAAGCTTTCTTT. Protein: CASSLAVQAVMNTEAFF.

V and J are TRBV7-2 and TRBJ1-1; D unclear. The V end was cut by 2 bases, the J end by 4 bases, with 8 bases between. Germline loops: CDR1 SGHTA, CDR2 FQGNSA. The CDR3 covers 13 residues. CDR3 protein: CASSLSGSTEAFF. The DNA of the CDR3 is TGTGCCAGCAGCTTATCCGGGAGCACTGAAGCTTTCTTT.

This clone turned up a few times. V gene TRBV18 combines with J gene TRBJ1-5; D is perhaps TRBD1 (6 bases). Germline assignment: CDR1 KGHSH and CDR2 LQKENI. CDR3 length: 14 residues. V was pared by 5 bases and J by 2 bases, with 10 bases between. The CDR3 loop is CASSTDRGNQPQHF. In nucleotides, the CDR3 is TGTGCCAGCTCAACGGACAGAGGCAATCAGCCCCAGCATTTT.

This chain connects TRBV29-1 to TRBJ2-7; 7 nucleotides agree with TRBD1. The CDR3 extends over 12 amino acids. CDR1 is SQVTM, CDR2 ANQGSEA, per germline. V lost 2 bases, J lost 2 bases, and 0 bases stayed unmatched. Here the CDR3 reads CSVEQGAYEQYF. For the CDR3, the DNA is TGCAGCGTTGAACAGGGGGCCTACGAGCAGTACTTC.

The chain couples TRBV18 to TRBJ2-3, with 10 positions matching TRBD1. The junction had 12 bases not matched to a gene; V was cut back by 3 bases and J by 6 bases. The CDR3 runs 17 residues. CDR1 is KGHSH and CDR2 is LQKENI in the germline V gene. CDR3 sequence reads: CASSPGTGAPGGDTQYF. CDR3 DNA: TGTGCCAGCTCACCCGGGACAGGGGCTCCCGGCGGGGATACGCAGTATTTT.

This sequence joins TRBV9 and TRBJ2-1, with D possibly being TRBD1 (5 bases). The CDR3 length is 15 residues. CDR1 is SGDLS and CDR2 is YYNGEE in the germline V gene. The ends were cut back, 3 bases at V and 4 bases at J, with 14 bases in the middle. Here the CDR3 DNA reads TGTGCCAGCAGCGCGCAGGACAACCTTTACAATGAGCAGTTCTTC. Translating gives CASSAQDNLYNEQFF. Drawing the rest from reference TRBV9 and TRBJ2-1, the complete variable domain is DSGVTQTPKHLITATGQRVTLRCSPRSGDLSVYWYQQSLDQGLQFLIQYYNGEERAKGNILERFSAQQFPDLHSELNLSSLELGDSALYFCASSAQDNLYNEQFFGPGTRLTVL.

The chain recombines TRBV27 with TRBJ2-7, with TRBD1 matching over 7 bases. Germline trimming cut 3 bases from V and 3 bases from J; bases unmatched to any gene: 8. The germline gives CDR1 MNHEY, CDR2 SMNVEV (reference sequence). CDR3 length: 15 amino acids. DNA for the CDR3: TGTGCCAGCAGTTTCCGCCCGGGACAGAACTACGAGCAGTACTTC. Encoded protein: CASSFRPGQNYEQYF.

This CDR3 reads CASSLVSGGGQETQYF. CDR3 sequence (DNA): TGTGCCAGCAGCTTAGTCAGCGGAGGGGGCCAAGAGACCCAGTACTTC. The rearrangement links TRBV7-2 to TRBJ2-5; the D gene could be TRBD1 or TRBD2 (6 bases each). Looked up from germline, CDR1 is SGHTA and CDR2 is FQGNSA. The CDR3 runs 16 residues. V lost 1 base to trimming and J lost 1 base, with 13 bases between them.

This clone has only one observation. The V call is TRBV2, the J call TRBJ2-7, with unresolved D. The CDR3 has 12 residues. CDR1 is SNHLY, CDR2 FYNNEI, per germline. Trimming took 6 bases from V and 0 from J, leaving 6 bases between them. The DNA of the CDR3 is TGTGCCAGCAGCAGTACCTCCTACGAGCAGTACTTC. As protein: CASSSTSYEQYF.

The genes are TRBV10-3 and TRBJ1-1; possibly TRBD1 for D (5 bases). Germline V gene lookup returns CDR1 ENHRY and CDR2 SYGVKD. CDR3 length equals 15 residues. Trimming pared 3 bases from V and 1 base from J, leaving 12 bases between. The CDR3 spells CAISDRGGGNTEAFF. CDR3 sequence (DNA): TGTGCCATCAGTGACCGGGGCGGGGGGAACACTGAAGCTTTCTTT.

CDR3 sequence (DNA): TGCGCCAGCAGTACAGGGGGCGGTTACGAGCAGTACTTC. Protein sequence: CASSTGGGYEQYF. The rearrangement links TRBV10-1 to TRBJ2-7, with TRBD1 identical over 9 bases. This CDR3 contains 13 residues. Germline V gene sequence: CDR1 WNHNN, CDR2 SYGVQD (reference sequence). With 5 bases clipped from V and 4 bases from J, the junction kept 3 bases outside the gene matches.

The gene calls are TRBV18 and TRBJ2-2, with no clear D. In germline, CDR1 is KGHSH, CDR2 LQKENI. The CDR3 runs to 14 residues. Trimming took off 2 bases at V and 4 bases at J, with 8 bases between the two ends. The CDR3 DNA follows: TGTGCCAGCTCACCAAGAAGCGCCACCGGGGAGCTGTTTTTT. Translating it yields CASSPRSATGELFF.

The V call is TRBV15, the J call TRBJ2-2, with D possibly matching TRBD2 (6 bases). V was shortened by 5 bases and J by 1 base, with 8 bases between the two germline ends. The CDR3 extends over 14 amino acids. Per germline, CDR1 LNHNV and CDR2 YYDKDF (reference sequence). The CDR3: CATSWGGNTGELFF. The CDR3 DNA is TGTGCCACCAGCTGGGGAGGGAACACCGGGGAGCTGTTTTTT. The full variable domain, its missing parts supplied by reference TRBV15 and TRBJ2-2, is DAMVIQNPRYQVTQFGKPVTLSCSQTLNHNVMYWYQQKSSQAPKLLFHYYDKDFNNEADTPDNFQSRRPNTSFCFLDIRSPGLGDTAMYLCATSWGGNTGELFFGEGSRLTVL.

CDR3 in DNA: TGCGCCAGCAGTGGCCGGGACAGGGTACACAATGAGCAGTTCTTC. This gives the protein CASSGRDRVHNEQFF. V and J are TRBV10-1 and TRBJ2-1, with 9 positions matching TRBD1. The junction had 6 bases not matched to a gene; V was cut back by 4 bases and J by 5 bases. Germline CDR1 is WNHNN and CDR2 is SYGVQD (reference sequence). The CDR3 covers 15 residues.

J is TRBJ2-3 and V is TRBV7-2, with 10 nucleotides matching TRBD2. Germline V CDR1 and CDR2: SGHTA, FQGNSA. V lost 3 bases, J lost 0 bases, and 9 bases stayed unmatched. This CDR3 has 18 residues. CDR3 nucleotides: TGTGCCAGCAGCTTCACTAGCGGGGTGGGCACAAGCACAGATACGCAGTATTTT. It translates to CASSFTSGVGTSTDTQYF.

The rearrangement uses TRBV2 and TRBJ2-5; TRBD2 is a possible D gene (5 bases). With 7 bases removed from V and 5 bases from J, the gap between germline ends came to 14 bases. Per germline, CDR1 SNHLY and CDR2 FYNNEI. The CDR3 is 13 amino acids. CDR3 protein: CASMRAPRETQYF. CDR3 sequence (DNA): TGTGCCAGCATGAGGGCCCCTCGGGAGACCCAGTACTTC.

This clone was seen only once. V and J are TRBV5-1 and TRBJ2-7, with 7 bases identical to TRBD2. Germline CDR1 SGHRS, CDR2 YFSETQ. V lost 0 bases, J lost 2 bases, and 8 bases stayed unmatched. The CDR3 length is 16 residues. In DNA, the CDR3 is TGCGCCAGCAGCTTGGGAGGCGAGCGGGGAGCCTACGAGCAGTACTTC. This translates into CASSLGGERGAYEQYF. Based on the CDR3 plus reference TRBV5-1 and TRBJ2-7, the full variable domain is KAGVTQTPRYLIKTRGQQVTLSCSPISGHRSVSWYQQTPGQGLQFLFEYFSETQRNKGNFPGRFSGRQFSNSRSEMNVSTLELGDSALYLCASSLGGERGAYEQYFGPGTRLTVT.

This sequence joins TRBV18 and TRBJ1-5; no firm D call. CDR3 size: 13 residues. The germline V gene encodes CDR1 KGHSH and CDR2 LQKENI. The ends were cut back, 10 bases at V and 7 bases at J, with 17 bases in the middle. The CDR3 region has the DNA TGTGCCACTATTGAAGGGCCGGGGCAGCCCCAGCATTTT. Amino acid sequence: CATIEGPGQPQHF.

The chain links TRBV19 to TRBJ2-5, with 8 positions matching TRBD2. The V gene end was trimmed by 5 bases and the J gene end by 4 bases; junction bases not matched to a gene: 9. Germline V gene sequence: CDR1 LNHDA, CDR2 SQIVND (reference sequence). This CDR3 comprises 15 residues. CDR3 coding DNA: TGTGCCAGTAGTCCGGTTAGCGGGGAGGCAGAGACCCAGTACTTC. Translated, it gives CASSPVSGEAETQYF.